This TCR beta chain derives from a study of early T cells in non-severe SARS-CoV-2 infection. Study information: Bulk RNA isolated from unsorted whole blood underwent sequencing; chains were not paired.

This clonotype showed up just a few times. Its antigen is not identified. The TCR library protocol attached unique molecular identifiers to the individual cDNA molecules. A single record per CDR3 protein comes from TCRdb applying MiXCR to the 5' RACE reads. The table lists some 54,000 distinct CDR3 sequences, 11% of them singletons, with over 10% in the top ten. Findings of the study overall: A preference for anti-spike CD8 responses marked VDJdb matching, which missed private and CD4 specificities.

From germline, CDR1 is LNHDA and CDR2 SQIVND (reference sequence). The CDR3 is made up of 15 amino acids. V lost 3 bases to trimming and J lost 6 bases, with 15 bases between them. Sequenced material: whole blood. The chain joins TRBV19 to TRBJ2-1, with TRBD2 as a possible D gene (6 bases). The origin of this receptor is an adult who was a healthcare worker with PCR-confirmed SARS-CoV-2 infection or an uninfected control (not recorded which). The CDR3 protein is CASSMSGAAVNEQFF. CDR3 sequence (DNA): TGTGCCAGTAGTATGTCGGGAGCGGCAGTCAATGAGCAGTTCTTC.